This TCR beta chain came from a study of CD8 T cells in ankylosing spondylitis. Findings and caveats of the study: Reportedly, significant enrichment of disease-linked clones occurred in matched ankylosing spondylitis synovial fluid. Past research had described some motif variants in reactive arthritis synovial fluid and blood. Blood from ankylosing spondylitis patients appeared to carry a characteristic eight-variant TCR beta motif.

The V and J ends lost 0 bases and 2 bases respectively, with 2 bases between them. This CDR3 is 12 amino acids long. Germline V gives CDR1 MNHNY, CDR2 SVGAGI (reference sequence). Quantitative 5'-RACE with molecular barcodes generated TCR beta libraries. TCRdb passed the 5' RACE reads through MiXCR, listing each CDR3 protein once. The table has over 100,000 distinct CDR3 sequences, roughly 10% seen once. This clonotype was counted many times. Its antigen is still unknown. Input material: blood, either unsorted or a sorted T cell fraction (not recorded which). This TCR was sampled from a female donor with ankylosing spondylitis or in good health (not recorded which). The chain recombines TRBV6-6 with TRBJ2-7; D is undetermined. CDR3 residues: CASSYSTYEQYF. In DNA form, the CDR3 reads TGTGCCAGCAGTTACTCAACCTACGAGCAGTACTTC.